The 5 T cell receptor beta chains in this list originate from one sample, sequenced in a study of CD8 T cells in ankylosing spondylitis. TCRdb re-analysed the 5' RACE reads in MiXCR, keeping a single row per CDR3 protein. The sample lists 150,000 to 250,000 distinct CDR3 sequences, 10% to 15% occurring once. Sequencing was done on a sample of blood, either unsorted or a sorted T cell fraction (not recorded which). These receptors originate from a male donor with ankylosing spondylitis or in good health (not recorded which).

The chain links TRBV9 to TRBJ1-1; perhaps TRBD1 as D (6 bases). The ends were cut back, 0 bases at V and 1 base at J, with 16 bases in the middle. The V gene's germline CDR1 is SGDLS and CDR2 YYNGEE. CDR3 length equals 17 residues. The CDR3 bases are TGTGCCAGCAGCGTAGGTCAACAGGGACCCCGGAACACTGAAGCTTTCTTT. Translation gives CASSVGQQGPRNTEAFF.

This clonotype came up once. The CDR3 nucleotides are TGTGCCAGCAGCTTAGTAGCCGAAGGCGAGCAGTACTTC. As protein: CASSLVAEGEQYF. The chain combines TRBV7-9 with TRBJ2-7; D gene unclear. Looked up from germline, CDR1 is SEHNR and CDR2 is FQNEAQ (reference sequence). There are 13 residues in the CDR3. The germline V and J ends were trimmed by 1 base and 6 bases, with 10 bases remaining between them.

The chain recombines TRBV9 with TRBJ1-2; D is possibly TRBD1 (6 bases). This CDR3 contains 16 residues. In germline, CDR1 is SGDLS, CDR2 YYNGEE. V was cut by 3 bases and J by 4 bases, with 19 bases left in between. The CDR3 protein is CASSASQETGLYGYTF. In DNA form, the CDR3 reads TGTGCCAGCAGCGCCAGTCAAGAAACAGGGCTCTATGGCTACACCTTC.

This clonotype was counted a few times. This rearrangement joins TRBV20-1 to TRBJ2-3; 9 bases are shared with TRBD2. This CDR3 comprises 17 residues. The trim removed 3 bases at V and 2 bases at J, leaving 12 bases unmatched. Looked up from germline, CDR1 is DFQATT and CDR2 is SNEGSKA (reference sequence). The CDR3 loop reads CSARGLTPSGVTDTQYF. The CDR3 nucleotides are TGCAGTGCTAGGGGATTAACACCTAGCGGGGTCACAGATACGCAGTATTTT.

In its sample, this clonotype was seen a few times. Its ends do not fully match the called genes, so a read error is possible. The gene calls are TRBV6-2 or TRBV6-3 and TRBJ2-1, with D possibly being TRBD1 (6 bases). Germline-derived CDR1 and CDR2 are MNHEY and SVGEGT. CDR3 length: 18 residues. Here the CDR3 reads CASSYSYWGQAGYDEQFF. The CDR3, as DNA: TGTGCCAGCAGTTACTCGTATTGGGGACAAGCCGGCTACGATGAGCAGTTCTTC.